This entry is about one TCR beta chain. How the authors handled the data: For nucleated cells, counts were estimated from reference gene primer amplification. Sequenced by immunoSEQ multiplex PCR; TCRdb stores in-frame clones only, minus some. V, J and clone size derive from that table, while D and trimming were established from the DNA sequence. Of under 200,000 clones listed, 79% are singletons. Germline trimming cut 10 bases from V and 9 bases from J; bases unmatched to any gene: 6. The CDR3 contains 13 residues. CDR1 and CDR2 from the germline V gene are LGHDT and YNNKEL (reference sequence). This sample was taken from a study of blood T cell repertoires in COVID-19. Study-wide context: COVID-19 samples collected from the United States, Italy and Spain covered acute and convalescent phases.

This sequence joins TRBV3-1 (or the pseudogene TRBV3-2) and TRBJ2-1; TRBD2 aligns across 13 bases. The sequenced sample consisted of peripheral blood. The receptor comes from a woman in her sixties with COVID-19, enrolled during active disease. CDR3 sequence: CATQGTSGIEQFF. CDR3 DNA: TGTGCCACTCAGGGGACTAGCGGGATTGAGCAGTTCTTC.